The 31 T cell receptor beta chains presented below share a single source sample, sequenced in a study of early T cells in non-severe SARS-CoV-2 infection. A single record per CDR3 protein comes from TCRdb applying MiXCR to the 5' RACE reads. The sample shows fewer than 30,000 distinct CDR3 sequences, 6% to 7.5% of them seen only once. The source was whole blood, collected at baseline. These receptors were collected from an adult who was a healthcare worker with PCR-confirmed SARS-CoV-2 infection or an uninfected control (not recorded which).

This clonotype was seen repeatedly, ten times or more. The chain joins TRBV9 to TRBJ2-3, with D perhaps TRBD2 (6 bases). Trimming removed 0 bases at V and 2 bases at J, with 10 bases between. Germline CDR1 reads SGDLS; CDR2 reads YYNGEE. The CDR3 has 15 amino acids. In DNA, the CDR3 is TGTGCCAGCAGCGTAGCCGGGGGTTACACAGATACGCAGTATTTT. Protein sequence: CASSVAGGYTDTQYF.

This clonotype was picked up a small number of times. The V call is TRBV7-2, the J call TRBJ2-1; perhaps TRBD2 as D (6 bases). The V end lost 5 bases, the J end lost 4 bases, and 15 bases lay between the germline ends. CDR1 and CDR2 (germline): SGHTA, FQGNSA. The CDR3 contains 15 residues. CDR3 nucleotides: TGTGCCAGCAGCCCCGACGGGGGACCGTACAATGAGCAGTTCTTC. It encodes CASSPDGGPYNEQFF.

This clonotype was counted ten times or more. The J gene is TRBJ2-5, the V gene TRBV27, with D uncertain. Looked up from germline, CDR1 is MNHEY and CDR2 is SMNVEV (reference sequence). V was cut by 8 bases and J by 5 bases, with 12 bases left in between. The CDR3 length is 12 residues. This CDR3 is CASGQTRETQYF. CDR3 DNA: TGTGCCAGCGGGCAGACTCGGGAGACCCAGTACTTC.

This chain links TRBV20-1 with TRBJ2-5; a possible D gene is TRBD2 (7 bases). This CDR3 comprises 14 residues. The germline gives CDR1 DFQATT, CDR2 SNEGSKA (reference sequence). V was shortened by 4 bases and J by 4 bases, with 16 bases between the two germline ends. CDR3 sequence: CSANEGGGAETQYF. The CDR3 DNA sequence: TGCAGTGCTAACGAAGGAGGGGGGGCAGAGACCCAGTACTTC.

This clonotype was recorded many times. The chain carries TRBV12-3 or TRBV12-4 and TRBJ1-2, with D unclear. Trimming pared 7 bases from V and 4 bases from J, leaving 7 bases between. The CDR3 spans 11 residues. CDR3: CASMGSYGYTF. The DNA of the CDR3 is TGTGCCAGCATGGGGAGCTATGGCTACACCTTC.

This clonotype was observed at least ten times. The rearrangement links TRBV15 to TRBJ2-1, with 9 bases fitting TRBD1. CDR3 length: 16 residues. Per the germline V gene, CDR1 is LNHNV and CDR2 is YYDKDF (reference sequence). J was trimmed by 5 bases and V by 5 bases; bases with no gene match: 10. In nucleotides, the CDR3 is TGTGCCACCAGCGGCCAAAGGACAGGGGCCAACAATGAGCAGTTCTTC. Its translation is CATSGQRTGANNEQFF. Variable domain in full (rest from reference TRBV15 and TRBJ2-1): DAMVIQNPRYQVTQFGKPVTLSCSQTLNHNVMYWYQQKSSQAPKLLFHYYDKDFNNEADTPDNFQSRRPNTSFCFLDIRSPGLGDTAMYLCATSGQRTGANNEQFFGPGTRLTVL.

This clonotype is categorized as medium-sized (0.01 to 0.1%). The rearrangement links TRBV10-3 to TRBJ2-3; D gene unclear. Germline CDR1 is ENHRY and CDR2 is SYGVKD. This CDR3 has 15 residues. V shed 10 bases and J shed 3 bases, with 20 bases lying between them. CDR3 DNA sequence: TGTGCCACCTTAGCCGGTGGGGTGAGGACAGATACGCAGTATTTT. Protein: CATLAGGVRTDTQYF.

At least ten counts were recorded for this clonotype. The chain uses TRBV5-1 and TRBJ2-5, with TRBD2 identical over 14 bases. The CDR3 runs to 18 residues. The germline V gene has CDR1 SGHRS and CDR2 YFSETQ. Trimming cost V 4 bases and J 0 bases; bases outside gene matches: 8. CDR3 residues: CASSLRLAGGGHQETQYF. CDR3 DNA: TGCGCCAGCAGCCTGAGACTAGCGGGAGGGGGTCACCAAGAGACCCAGTACTTC. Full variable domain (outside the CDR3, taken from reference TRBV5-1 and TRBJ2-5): KAGVTQTPRYLIKTRGQQVTLSCSPISGHRSVSWYQQTPGQGLQFLFEYFSETQRNKGNFPGRFSGRQFSNSRSEMNVSTLELGDSALYLCASSLRLAGGGHQETQYFGPGTRLLVL.

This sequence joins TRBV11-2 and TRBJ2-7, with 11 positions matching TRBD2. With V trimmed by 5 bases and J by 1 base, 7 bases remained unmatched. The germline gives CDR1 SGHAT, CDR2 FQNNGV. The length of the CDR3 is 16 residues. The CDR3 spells CASSIPGLAVSYEQYF. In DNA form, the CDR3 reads TGTGCCAGCAGCATTCCGGGACTAGCGGTTTCCTACGAGCAGTACTTC.

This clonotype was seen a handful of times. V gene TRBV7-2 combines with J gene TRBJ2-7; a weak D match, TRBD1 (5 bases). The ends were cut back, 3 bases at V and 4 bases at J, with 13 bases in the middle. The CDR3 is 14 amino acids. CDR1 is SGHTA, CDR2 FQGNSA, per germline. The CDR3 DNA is TGTGCCAGCAGCTTCGAAGGGGCTGATTACGAGCAGTACTTC. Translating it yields CASSFEGADYEQYF. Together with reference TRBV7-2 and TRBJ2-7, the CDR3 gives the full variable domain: GAGVSQSPSNKVTEKGKDVELRCDPISGHTALYWYRQSLGQGLEFLIYFQGNSAPDKSGLPSDRFSAERTGGSVSTLTIQRTQQEDSAVYLCASSFEGADYEQYFGPGTRLTVT.

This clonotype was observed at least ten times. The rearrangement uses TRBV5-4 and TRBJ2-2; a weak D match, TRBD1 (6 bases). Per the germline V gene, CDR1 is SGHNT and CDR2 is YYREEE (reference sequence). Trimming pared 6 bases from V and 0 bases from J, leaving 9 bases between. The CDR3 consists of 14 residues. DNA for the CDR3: TGTGCCAGCAAAGACAGGACGAACACCGGGGAGCTGTTTTTT. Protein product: CASKDRTNTGELFF.

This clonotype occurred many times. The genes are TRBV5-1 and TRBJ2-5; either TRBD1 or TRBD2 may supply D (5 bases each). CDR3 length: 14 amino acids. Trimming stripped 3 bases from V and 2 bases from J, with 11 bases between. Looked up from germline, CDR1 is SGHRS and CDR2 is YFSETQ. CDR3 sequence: CASSSGRTQETQYF. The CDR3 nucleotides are TGCGCCAGCAGCTCGGGACGGACACAAGAGACCCAGTACTTC.

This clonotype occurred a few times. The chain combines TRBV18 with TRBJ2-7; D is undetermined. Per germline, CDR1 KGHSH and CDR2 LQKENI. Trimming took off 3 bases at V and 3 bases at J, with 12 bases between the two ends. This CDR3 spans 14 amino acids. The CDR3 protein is CASSPGRLRYEQYF. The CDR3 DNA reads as TGTGCCAGCTCACCCGGCAGGCTGCGCTACGAGCAGTACTTC.

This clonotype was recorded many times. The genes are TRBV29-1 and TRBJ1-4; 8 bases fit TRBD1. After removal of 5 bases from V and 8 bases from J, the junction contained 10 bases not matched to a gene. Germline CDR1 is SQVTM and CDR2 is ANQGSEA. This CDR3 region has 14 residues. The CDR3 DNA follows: TGCAGCGTTATTACAGGGGGTGCTCGGGAAAAACTGTTTTTT. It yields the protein CSVITGGAREKLFF.

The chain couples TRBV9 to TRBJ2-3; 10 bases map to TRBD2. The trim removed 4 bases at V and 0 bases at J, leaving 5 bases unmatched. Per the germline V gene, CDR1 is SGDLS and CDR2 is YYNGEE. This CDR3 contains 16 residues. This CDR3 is CASSPRTSGSTDTQYF. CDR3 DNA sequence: TGTGCCAGCAGCCCCCGGACTAGCGGAAGCACAGATACGCAGTATTTT.

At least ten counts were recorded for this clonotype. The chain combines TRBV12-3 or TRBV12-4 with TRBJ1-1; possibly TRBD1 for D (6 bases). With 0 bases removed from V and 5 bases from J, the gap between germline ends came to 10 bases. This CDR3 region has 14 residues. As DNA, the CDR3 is TGTGCCAGCAGTTTAGCAGGGGGAGGGACTGAAGCTTTCTTT. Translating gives CASSLAGGGTEAFF.

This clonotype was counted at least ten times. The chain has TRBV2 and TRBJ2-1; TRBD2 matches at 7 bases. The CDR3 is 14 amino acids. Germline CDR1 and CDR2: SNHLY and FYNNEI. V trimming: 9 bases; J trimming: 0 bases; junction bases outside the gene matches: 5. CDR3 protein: CASPSSGSYNEQFF. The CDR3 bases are TGTGCCAGTCCCTCTAGCGGCTCCTACAATGAGCAGTTCTTC.

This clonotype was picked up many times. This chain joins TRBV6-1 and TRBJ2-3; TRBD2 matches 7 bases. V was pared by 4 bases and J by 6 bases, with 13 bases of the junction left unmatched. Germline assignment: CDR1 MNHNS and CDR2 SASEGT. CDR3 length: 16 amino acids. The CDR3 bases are TGTGCCAGCAGTGCTCGACTAGCTGGGGCCCTGGATACGCAGTATTTT. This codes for CASSARLAGALDTQYF.

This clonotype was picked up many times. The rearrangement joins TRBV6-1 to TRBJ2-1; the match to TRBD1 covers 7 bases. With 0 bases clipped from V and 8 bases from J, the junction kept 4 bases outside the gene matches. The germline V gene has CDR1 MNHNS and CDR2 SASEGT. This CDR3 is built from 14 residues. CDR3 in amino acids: CASSEAKGADEQFF. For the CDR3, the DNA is TGTGCCAGCAGTGAAGCAAAGGGGGCCGATGAGCAGTTCTTC.

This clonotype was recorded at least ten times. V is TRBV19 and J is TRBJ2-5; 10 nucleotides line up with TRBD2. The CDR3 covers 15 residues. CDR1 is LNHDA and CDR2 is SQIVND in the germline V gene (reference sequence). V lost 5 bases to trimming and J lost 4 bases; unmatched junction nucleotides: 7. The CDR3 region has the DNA TGTGCCAGTAGTGCCCGAAGCGGGAGGGGAGAGACCCAGTACTTC. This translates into CASSARSGRGETQYF.

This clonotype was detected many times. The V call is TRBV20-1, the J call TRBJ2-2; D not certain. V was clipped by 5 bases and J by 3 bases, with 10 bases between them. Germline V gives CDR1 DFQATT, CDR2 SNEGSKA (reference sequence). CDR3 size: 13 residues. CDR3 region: CSAPESYTGELFF. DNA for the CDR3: TGCAGTGCTCCGGAGTCGTACACCGGGGAGCTGTTTTTT.

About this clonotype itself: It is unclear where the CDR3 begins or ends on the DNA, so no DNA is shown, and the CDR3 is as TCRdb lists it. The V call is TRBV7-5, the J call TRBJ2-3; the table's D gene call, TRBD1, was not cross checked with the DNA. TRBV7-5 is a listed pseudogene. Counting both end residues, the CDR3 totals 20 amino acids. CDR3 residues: CISVPESPRYREQGTDTQYF.

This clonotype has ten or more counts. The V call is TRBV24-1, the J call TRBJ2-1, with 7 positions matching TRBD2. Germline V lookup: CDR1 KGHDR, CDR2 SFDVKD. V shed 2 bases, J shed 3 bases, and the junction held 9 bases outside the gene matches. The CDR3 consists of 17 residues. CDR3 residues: CATSDSLGRTRYNEQFF. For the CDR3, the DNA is TGTGCCACCAGTGATTCCCTCGGGAGGACCCGCTACAATGAGCAGTTCTTC.

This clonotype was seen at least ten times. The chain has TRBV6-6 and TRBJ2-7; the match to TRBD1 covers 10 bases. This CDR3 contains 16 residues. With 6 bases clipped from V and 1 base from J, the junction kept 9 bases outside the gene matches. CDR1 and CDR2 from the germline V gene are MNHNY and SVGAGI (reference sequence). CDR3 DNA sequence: TGTGCCAGCAGATCTAGCGGACAGGGGGTTTCCTACGAGCAGTACTTC. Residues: CASRSSGQGVSYEQYF.

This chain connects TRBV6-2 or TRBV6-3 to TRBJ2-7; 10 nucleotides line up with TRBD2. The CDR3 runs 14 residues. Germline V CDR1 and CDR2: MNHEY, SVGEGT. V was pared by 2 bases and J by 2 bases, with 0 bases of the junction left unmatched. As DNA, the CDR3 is TGTGCCAGCAGTTACGGGACTAGCGCCTACGAGCAGTACTTC. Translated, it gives CASSYGTSAYEQYF.

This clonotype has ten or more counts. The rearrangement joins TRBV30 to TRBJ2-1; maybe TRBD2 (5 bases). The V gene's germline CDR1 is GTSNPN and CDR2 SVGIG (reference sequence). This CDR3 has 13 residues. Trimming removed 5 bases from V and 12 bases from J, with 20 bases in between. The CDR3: CAWVKGGPRPQFF. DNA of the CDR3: TGTGCCTGGGTCAAAGGAGGCCCTCGCCCGCAGTTCTTC.

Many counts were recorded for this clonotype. The CDR3 region is CASSLGLGGETQYF. CDR3 coding DNA: TGTGCCAGCAGTTTAGGGCTAGGGGGGGAGACCCAGTACTTC. The rearrangement joins TRBV12-3 or TRBV12-4 to TRBJ2-5; D tentatively fits TRBD1 or TRBD2 (6 bases each). With 1 base removed from V and 5 bases from J, the gap between germline ends came to 11 bases. This CDR3 has 14 residues.

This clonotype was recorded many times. CDR3 DNA: TGTGCCAGCAGCGTCGACAGACAATCTGGAAACACCATATATTTT. It specifies CASSVDRQSGNTIYF. The J gene is TRBJ1-3, the V gene TRBV5-4, with D maybe TRBD1 (5 bases). The germline V gene encodes CDR1 SGHNT and CDR2 YYREEE (reference sequence). The CDR3 has 15 amino acids. Between the trimmed V and J ends, which lost 4 bases and 1 base, there was a span of 12 bases.

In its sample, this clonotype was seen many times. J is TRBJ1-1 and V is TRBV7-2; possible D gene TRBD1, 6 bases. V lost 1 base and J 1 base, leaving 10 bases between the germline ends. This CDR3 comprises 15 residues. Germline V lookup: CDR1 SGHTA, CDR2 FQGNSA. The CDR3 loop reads CASSLVGAPNTEAFF. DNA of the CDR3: TGTGCCAGCAGCTTAGTGGGGGCTCCGAACACTGAAGCTTTCTTT.

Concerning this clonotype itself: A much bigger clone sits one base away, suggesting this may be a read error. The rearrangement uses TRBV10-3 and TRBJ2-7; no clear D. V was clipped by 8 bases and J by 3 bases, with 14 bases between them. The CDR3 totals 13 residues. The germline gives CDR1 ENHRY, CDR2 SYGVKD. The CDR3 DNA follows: TGTGCCATCGCCCTGGGCGACTTCTACGAGCAGTACTTC. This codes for CAIALGDFYEQYF.

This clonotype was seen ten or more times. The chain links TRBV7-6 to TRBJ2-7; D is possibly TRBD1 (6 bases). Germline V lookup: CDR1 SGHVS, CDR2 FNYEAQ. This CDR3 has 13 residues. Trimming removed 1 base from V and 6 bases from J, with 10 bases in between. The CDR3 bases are TGTGCCAGCAGCTTAGACAGGGATCGCGAGCAGTACTTC. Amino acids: CASSLDRDREQYF.